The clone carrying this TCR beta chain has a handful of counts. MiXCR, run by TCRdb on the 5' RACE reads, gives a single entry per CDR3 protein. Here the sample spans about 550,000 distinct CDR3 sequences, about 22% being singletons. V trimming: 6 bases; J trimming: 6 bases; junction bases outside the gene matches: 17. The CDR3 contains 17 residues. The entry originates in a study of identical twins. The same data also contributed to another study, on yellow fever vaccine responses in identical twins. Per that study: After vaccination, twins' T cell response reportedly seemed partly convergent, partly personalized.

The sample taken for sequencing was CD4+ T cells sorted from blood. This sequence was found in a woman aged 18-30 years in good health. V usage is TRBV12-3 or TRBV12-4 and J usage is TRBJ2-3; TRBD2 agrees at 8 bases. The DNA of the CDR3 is TGTGCCAGCAGATCCCCTATGGTAGCGGGATCTCTGGATACGCAGTATTTT. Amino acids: CASRSPMVAGSLDTQYF.